What follows are 19 T cell receptor beta chains derived from one specimen sequenced in a study of blood T cell repertoires in COVID-19. Sequencing was performed with immunoSEQ multiplex PCR; in TCRdb, only in-frame clones are kept and a portion is missing. The sample holds under 250,000 clones, 88% seen once. Sequenced material: PBMCs or T cells enriched from blood (not recorded which). These receptors originate from a woman aged 40 to 55 who had been exposed to COVID-19.

This chain links TRBV6-5 with TRBJ2-7; D perhaps matches TRBD2 (6 bases). The CDR3 runs 15 residues. Trimming removed 0 bases at V and 1 base at J, with 10 bases between. Germline values: CDR1 MNHEY, CDR2 SVGAGI. The CDR3 DNA reads as TGTGCCAGCAGTTACTCGGGCCTAGCGTCCTACGAGCAGTACTTC. Protein sequence: CASSYSGLASYEQYF.

This chain joins TRBV7-6 and TRBJ2-5, with a possible D match to TRBD2 (5 bases). V lost 4 bases, J lost 5 bases, and 5 bases lay in between. Germline-derived CDR1 and CDR2 are SGHVS and FNYEAQ. This CDR3 contains 11 residues. The CDR3 DNA reads as TGTGCCAGCAGCTCGGGGGAGACCCAGTACTTC. Encoded protein: CASSSGETQYF. Together with reference TRBV7-6 and TRBJ2-5, the CDR3 gives the full variable domain: GAGVSQSPRYKVTKRGQDVALRCDPISGHVSLYWYRQALGQGPEFLTYFNYEAQQDKSGLPNDRFSAERPEGSISTLTIQRTEQRDSAMYRCASSSGETQYFGPGTRLLVL.

This chain uses TRBV5-5 with TRBJ1-5; weak D call: TRBD1 (6 bases). The length of the CDR3 is 15 residues. Trimming removed 4 bases from V and 6 bases from J, with 17 bases in between. Per germline, CDR1 SGHKS and CDR2 YYEKEE (reference sequence). The CDR3 here is CASSRGQGRIQPQHF. The CDR3 DNA follows: TGTGCCAGCAGCAGGGGCCAGGGGCGGATTCAGCCCCAGCATTTT.

This chain connects TRBV6-5 to TRBJ1-1; the match to TRBD1 covers 8 bases. V trimming: 6 bases; J trimming: 0 bases; junction bases outside the gene matches: 6. Germline CDR1 is MNHEY and CDR2 is SVGAGI. The CDR3 runs 15 residues. DNA for the CDR3: TGTGCCAGCAGAGGACAGGGTTGGATGAACACTGAAGCTTTCTTT. Its protein is CASRGQGWMNTEAFF.

This clone was found once. DNA of the CDR3: TGTGCCAGCAGTCTACAGGGGATGGGCAATCAGCCCCAGCATTTT. This codes for CASSLQGMGNQPQHF. The V gene is TRBV6-5, the J gene TRBJ1-5; 7 bases are shared with TRBD1. This CDR3 contains 15 residues. V shed 5 bases and J 2 bases; nucleotides not matched to a gene: 6. Germline-derived CDR1 and CDR2 are MNHEY and SVGAGI.

The chain uses TRBV7-2 and TRBJ2-1, with 10 bases identical to TRBD2. Germline lookup yields CDR1 SGHTA and CDR2 FQGNSA. This CDR3 contains 15 residues. V was clipped by 5 bases and J by 7 bases; unmatched bases: 8. The CDR3 protein is CASSAASGGLNEQFF. Here the CDR3 DNA reads TGTGCCAGCAGCGCTGCTAGCGGGGGCCTTAATGAGCAGTTCTTC.

This clone was found a few times. The chain combines TRBV5-8 with TRBJ1-1, with D perhaps TRBD1 (6 bases). V dropped 2 bases and J dropped 0 bases, with 11 bases sitting between them. The CDR3 runs 15 residues. Looked up from germline, CDR1 is SGHTS and CDR2 is YDEGEE. The CDR3 region has the DNA TGTGCCAGCAGCTTCTGGGGGCGGGTGAACACTGAAGCTTTCTTT. This encodes CASSFWGRVNTEAFF.

The J gene is TRBJ2-2, the V gene TRBV13; 10 positions agree with TRBD2. The germline gives CDR1 PRHDT, CDR2 FYEKMQ (reference sequence). There are 16 residues in the CDR3. J was trimmed by 5 bases and V by 5 bases; bases with no gene match: 8. CDR3 in DNA: TGTGCCAGCAGCGGGACTAGCGAGGTGACTACCGGGGAGCTGTTTTTT. This codes for CASSGTSEVTTGELFF.

The J gene is TRBJ1-6, the V gene TRBV7-6; TRBD1 matches at 9 bases. V dropped 5 bases and J dropped 10; count of bases not matched to a gene: 9. In germline, CDR1 is SGHVS, CDR2 FNYEAQ. The CDR3 is 15 amino acids. DNA for the CDR3: TGTGCCAGCAGCCCAGGGGACAGGGAGGTGTCACCCCTCCACTTT. Protein: CASSPGDREVSPLHF.

The chain joins TRBV9 to TRBJ1-3; D is perhaps TRBD1 (5 bases). CDR3 length equals 16 residues. Trimming pared 0 bases from V and 3 bases from J, leaving 13 bases between. The V gene's germline CDR1 is SGDLS and CDR2 YYNGEE. Here the CDR3 reads CASSVAGGTVGNTIYF. The CDR3 nucleotides are TGTGCCAGCAGCGTAGCCGGGGGAACAGTTGGAAACACCATATATTTT.

The chain employs TRBV3-1 (or the pseudogene TRBV3-2) and TRBJ1-5; D not resolved. Germline V gives CDR1 LGHDT, CDR2 YNNKEL (reference sequence). The CDR3 extends over 13 amino acids. Between the trimmed V and J ends, which lost 6 bases and 9 bases, there was a span of 15 bases. CDR3 amino acids: CASRGTDIGPQHF. CDR3 bases: TGTGCCAGCAGGGGTACCGACATCGGGCCCCAGCATTTT.

The rearrangement uses TRBV6-1 and TRBJ2-7, with 8 bases matching TRBD2. The CDR3 has 17 residues. Germline V gene lookup returns CDR1 MNHNS and CDR2 SASEGT. Losses at the gene ends were 0 bases for V and 4 bases for J; bases not matched to a gene: 11. The CDR3 protein is CASSEADAGGPIYEQYV. The CDR3 DNA follows: TGTGCCAGCAGTGAAGCGGACGCGGGAGGTCCAATTTACGAGCAGTACGTC.

The rearrangement uses TRBV28 and TRBJ1-6; D might be TRBD1 (6 bases). From germline, CDR1 is MDHEN and CDR2 SYDVKM. Trimming stripped 4 bases from V and 6 bases from J, with 16 bases between. The CDR3 has 16 amino acids. CDR3 in amino acids: CASSSQSTGSNSPLHF. As DNA, the CDR3 is TGTGCCAGCAGTTCCCAATCAACAGGGTCTAATTCACCCCTCCACTTT.

The rearrangement links TRBV4-3 to TRBJ1-2; a possible D gene is TRBD1 (6 bases). The CDR3 is made up of 15 amino acids. CDR1 LGHNA and CDR2 YSLEER come from the germline V gene. V lost 0 bases to trimming and J lost 4 bases, with 12 bases between them. CDR3 protein: CASSQEGGGGYGYTF. The CDR3 DNA follows: TGCGCCAGCAGCCAAGAAGGGGGGGGCGGCTATGGCTACACCTTC.

V gene TRBV28 combines with J gene TRBJ2-1; maybe TRBD2 (5 bases). This CDR3 has 15 amino acids. Germline V gene lookup returns CDR1 MDHEN and CDR2 SYDVKM. The V end was cut by 6 bases, the J end by 0 bases, with 12 bases between. The CDR3 nucleotides read TGTGCCAGCAGGGTAGTGGGGAGCTCCTACAATGAGCAGTTCTTC. Translated, it gives CASRVVGSSYNEQFF.

This clone was detected only a few times. This sequence joins TRBV5-6 and TRBJ1-2; no clear D. The CDR3 totals 15 residues. Germline CDR1 SGHDT, CDR2 YYEEEE. V lost 0 bases and J 2 bases, leaving 11 bases between the germline ends. In DNA form, the CDR3 reads TGTGCCAGCAGCTTGGCTGGCAGGCCCAACTATGGCTACACCTTC. This codes for CASSLAGRPNYGYTF.

V and J are TRBV6-2 or TRBV6-3 and TRBJ1-5; the D gene is possibly TRBD1 (6 bases). Trimming took off 4 bases at V and 7 bases at J, with 14 bases between the two ends. CDR1 is MNHEY and CDR2 is SVGEGT in the germline V gene. The CDR3 consists of 14 residues. CDR3 amino acids: CASSSTGYRQPQHF. The CDR3 DNA follows: TGTGCCAGCAGTTCTACAGGGTATCGGCAGCCCCAGCATTTT.

The V and J genes are TRBV19 and TRBJ2-1; 7 bases map to TRBD1. The ends lost 6 bases at V and 0 bases at J; junction bases unmatched: 8. Germline V CDR1 and CDR2: LNHDA, SQIVND (reference sequence). The CDR3 loop spans 16 amino acids. This chain's CDR3 is CASSPDRRSSYNEQFF. For the CDR3, the DNA is TGTGCCAGTAGCCCGGACAGGAGAAGCTCCTACAATGAGCAGTTCTTC.

This clone was found a few times. The chain is built from TRBV21-1 and TRBJ2-7; TRBD2 is the table's D call, not checked against the DNA. TRBV21-1 is termed a pseudogene. CDR3 size: 15 residues. CDR3 amino acids: CASPPAGWPSYEQYV. CDR3 sequence (DNA): TGTGCCAGCCCCCCAGCGGGATGGCCTTCCTACGAGCAGTACGTC.